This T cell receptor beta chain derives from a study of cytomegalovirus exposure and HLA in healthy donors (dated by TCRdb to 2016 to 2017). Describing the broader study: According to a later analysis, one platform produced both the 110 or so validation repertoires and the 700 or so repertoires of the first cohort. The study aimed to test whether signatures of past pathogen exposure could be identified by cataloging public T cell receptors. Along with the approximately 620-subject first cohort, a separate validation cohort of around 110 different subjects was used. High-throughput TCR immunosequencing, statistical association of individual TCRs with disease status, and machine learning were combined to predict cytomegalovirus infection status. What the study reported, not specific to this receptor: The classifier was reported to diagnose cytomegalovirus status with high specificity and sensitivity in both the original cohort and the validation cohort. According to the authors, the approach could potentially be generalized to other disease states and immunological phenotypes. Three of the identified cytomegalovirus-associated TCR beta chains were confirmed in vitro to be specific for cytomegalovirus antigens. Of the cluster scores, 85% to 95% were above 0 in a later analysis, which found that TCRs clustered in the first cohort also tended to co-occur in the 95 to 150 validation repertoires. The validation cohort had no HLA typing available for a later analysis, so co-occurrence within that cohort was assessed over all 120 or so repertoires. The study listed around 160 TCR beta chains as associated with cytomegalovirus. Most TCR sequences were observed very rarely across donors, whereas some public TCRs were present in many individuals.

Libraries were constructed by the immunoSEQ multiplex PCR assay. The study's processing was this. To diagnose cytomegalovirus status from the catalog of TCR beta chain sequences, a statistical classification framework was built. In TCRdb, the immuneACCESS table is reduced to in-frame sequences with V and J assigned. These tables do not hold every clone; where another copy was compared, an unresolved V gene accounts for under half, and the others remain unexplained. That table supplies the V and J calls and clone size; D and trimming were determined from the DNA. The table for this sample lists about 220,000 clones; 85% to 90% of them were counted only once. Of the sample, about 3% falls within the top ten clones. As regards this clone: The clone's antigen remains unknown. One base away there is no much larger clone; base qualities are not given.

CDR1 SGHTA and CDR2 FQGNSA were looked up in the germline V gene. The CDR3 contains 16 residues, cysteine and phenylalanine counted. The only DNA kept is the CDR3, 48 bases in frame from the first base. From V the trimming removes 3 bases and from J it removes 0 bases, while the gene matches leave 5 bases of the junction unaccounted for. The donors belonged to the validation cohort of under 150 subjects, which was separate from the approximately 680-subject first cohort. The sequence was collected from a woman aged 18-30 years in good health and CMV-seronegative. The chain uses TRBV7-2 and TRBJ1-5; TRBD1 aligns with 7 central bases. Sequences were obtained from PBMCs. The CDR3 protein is CASSFGGQTSNQPQHF. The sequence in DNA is TGTGCCAGCAGCTTTGGGGGACAGACTAGCAATCAGCCCCAGCATTTT.